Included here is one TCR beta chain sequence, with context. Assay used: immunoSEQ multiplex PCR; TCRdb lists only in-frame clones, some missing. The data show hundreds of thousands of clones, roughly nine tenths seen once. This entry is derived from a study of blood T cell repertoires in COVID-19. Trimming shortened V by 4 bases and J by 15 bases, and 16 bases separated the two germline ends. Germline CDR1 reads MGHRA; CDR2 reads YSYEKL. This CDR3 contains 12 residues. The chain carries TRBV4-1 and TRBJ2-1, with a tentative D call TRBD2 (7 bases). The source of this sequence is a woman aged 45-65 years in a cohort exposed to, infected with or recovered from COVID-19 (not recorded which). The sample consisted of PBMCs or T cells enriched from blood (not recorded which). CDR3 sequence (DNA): TGCGCCAGCAGCCTTGGGGGGGCTAGGCTGTTCTTC. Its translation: CASSLGGARLFF.